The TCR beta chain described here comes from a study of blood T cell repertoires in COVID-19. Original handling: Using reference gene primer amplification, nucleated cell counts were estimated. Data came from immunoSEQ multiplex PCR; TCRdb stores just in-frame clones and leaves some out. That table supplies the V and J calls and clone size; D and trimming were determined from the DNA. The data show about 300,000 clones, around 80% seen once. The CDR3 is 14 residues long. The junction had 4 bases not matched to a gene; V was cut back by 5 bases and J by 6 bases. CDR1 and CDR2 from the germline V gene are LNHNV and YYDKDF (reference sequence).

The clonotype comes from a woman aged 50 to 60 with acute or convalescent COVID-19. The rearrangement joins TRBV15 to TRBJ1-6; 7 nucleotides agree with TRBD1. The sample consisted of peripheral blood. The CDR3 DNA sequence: TGTGCCACCAGCCAACAGGGGCTTAATTCACCCCTCCACTTT. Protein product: CATSQQGLNSPLHF.